This TCR beta chain was identified in a study of sequential checkpoint blockade in melanoma. Overall study context: First-line arms were nivolumab then ipilimumab, or the reverse, randomized 1:1. After both sequences, patients received maintenance nivolumab.

J lost 8 bases, V lost 4 bases, and 10 bases had no gene match. Per the germline V gene, CDR1 is SGDLS and CDR2 is YYNGEE. The CDR3 sequence is 16 residues long. As to treatment: randomized to nivolumab then ipilimumab (arm A) or the reverse (arm B). From thawed PBMCs, live CD3+CD8+ cells negative for CD19 and CD56 were sorted. Profiled with immunoSEQ multiplex PCR; TCRdb holds only in-frame clones, not every one. The data contain some 22,000 clones, roughly 80% of them singletons. This chain connects TRBV9 to TRBJ2-1, with 12 bases matching TRBD2. Source: CD8+ T cells sorted from blood (inferred from file names), taken from a patient given nivolumab and ipilimumab in sequence. This clonotype was obtained from a human donor with melanoma. The CDR3 DNA reads TGTGCCAGCAGCCCACGACTAGCGGGAGTCGTCGATGAGCAGTTCTTC. Its protein product is CASSPRLAGVVDEQFF.